This T cell receptor beta chain was captured by sequencing in a study of T cell changes during pregnancy in multiple sclerosis. This clone was observed once. Method: immunoSEQ multiplex PCR; TCRdb's copy keeps in-frame clones and lacks some. Of about 35,000 clones listed, 93% are singletons. The CDR3 spans 17 residues. Looked up from germline, CDR1 is PRHDT and CDR2 is FYEKMQ (reference sequence). V was pared by 4 bases and J by 5 bases, with 14 bases of the junction left unmatched. The chain links TRBV13 to TRBJ2-5; 9 nucleotides line up with TRBD1. This clonotype originated in a female donor with multiple sclerosis, enrolled in a pregnancy study. The sequencing here drew on CD4+ T cells from peripheral blood mononuclear cells, taken in the first trimester of pregnancy. The CDR3 protein is CASSSSRTGDWVETQYF. The CDR3 DNA follows: TGTGCCAGCAGCTCCTCTCGGACAGGGGATTGGGTGGAGACCCAGTACTTC. Full variable domain (remainder filled in from reference TRBV13 and TRBJ2-5): AAGVIQSPRHLIKEKRETATLKCYPIPRHDTVYWYQQGPGQDPQFLISFYEKMQSDKGSIPDRFSAQQFSDYHSELNMSSLELGDSALYFCASSSSRTGDWVETQYFGPGTRLLVL.